What follows is one T cell receptor (beta chain) and its context. There is no known antigen for this receptor. No much larger clonotype is one base removed from it; base qualities were not supplied. The source of the sample is a study of cytomegalovirus exposure and HLA in healthy donors (TCRdb year 2017). Context from the whole study: A later analysis indicated that the 100 to 150 validation repertoires were generated on the platform also employed for the approximately 700 repertoires of the first cohort. The study aimed to test whether signatures of past pathogen exposure could be identified by cataloging public T cell receptors. A separate validation cohort of 90 to 150 different subjects was used in addition to the roughly 640-subject first cohort. To predict cytomegalovirus infection status, the study combined high-throughput TCR immunosequencing, statistical association of individual TCRs with disease status, and machine learning. Results and caveats for the whole study, not just this receptor: In both the original and validation cohorts, the classifier was reported to diagnose cytomegalovirus status with high specificity and sensitivity. A later analysis had no HLA typing for the validation cohort, so co-occurrence there was scored across all 130 or so repertoires. The authors suggested that the approach could potentially be extended to other disease states and immunological phenotypes. Subsequent analysis determined that TCRs grouped into clusters in the first cohort also showed a tendency toward co-occurrence across the 120 or so validation repertoires, and 85% to 95% of cluster scores exceeded 0. Across donors, most TCR sequences were observed very rarely, whereas some public TCRs were present in many individuals. In vitro tests confirmed that a few of the cytomegalovirus-associated TCR beta chains recognize cytomegalovirus antigens. The study listed 150 to 200 TCR beta chains as associated with cytomegalovirus.

Libraries were made using the immunoSEQ multiplex PCR assay. The study's own analysis went as follows. To diagnose cytomegalovirus status from the catalog of TCR beta chain sequences, a statistical classification framework was built. Entries here come from immuneACCESS through TCRdb and include only in-frame sequences with V and J called. Some clones fail to appear in such tables; in the studies checked, an unresolved V gene covers under half of the shortfall, and the cause of the remainder is unknown. From that table come the V and J calls and clone size; the DNA was used to work out D and trimming. This sample has 100,000 to 150,000 clones in its table, and approximately 94% of those were observed once. Clones ranked in the top ten supply under 1.5% of the sample. The donors belonged to the validation cohort of 120 subjects, which was separate from the roughly 670-subject first cohort. The sequence was obtained from a woman between 18 and 29 years old in good health and CMV-seronegative. Sequences were obtained from PBMCs.

The CDR3 region reads CASSGLPGIYEQYF. The nucleotide sequence is TGTGCCAGCAGTGGTCTACCGGGGATTTACGAGCAGTACTTC. The V and J segments used are TRBV7-9 and TRBJ2-7; TRBD2 is a possible D gene, resting on 5 matching bases. V is cut by 6 bases and J by 4 bases, and the space between the germline ends is 16 bases. Per the germline V gene (reference sequence), SEHNR is the CDR1 and FQNEAQ is the CDR2. CDR3 length: 14 amino acids, cysteine to phenylalanine. Only CDR3 DNA remains: 42 bases, in frame from the first base.